Below, one T cell receptor (beta chain) is given with its context. Its antigen is still unknown. The V gene lost 2 bases and the J gene lost 4 bases, with 10 bases spanning the gap. Germline lookup yields CDR1 SGHDT and CDR2 YYEEEE. The CDR3 is 13 amino acids. Naive CD8 populations comprised CD45RO-negative cells positively selected for CCR7, excluding terminally differentiated effector memory CD45RA+ cells. The record originates from a study of shared clonotypes between healthy human individuals. Findings of the study overall: Donor clonotype sharing was expected to depend on sequencing depth. With a handful of donors compared, approximately 5% of naive CD4 clonotypes were shared.

Method: immunoSEQ multiplex PCR; TCRdb's copy keeps in-frame clones and lacks some. The sample has 1.5 million to 2.5 million clones, about 95% seen once; the top ten hold 1.2%. This TCR derives from a man aged 18 to 35 in good health. J is TRBJ2-7 and V is TRBV5-6, with a tentative D call TRBD1 (5 bases). Sequenced: naive CD8+ T cells sorted from blood. The CDR3 protein is CASSLATEYEQYF. Written as DNA, the CDR3 is TGTGCCAGCAGCTTAGCGACAGAATACGAGCAGTACTTC.